Listed below are T cell receptor beta chains from one sample, sequenced in a study of post-analysis software for immune sequencing data. TCRdb re-analysed the PCR reads in MiXCR, keeping a single row per CDR3 protein. The sample contains 750,000 to 900,000 distinct CDR3 sequences, approximately 44% of which appear only once. Sequenced: blood. These receptors originate from a girl between 10 and 17 years old with multiple sclerosis. Both conserved end residues are part of each CDR3. Each record gives: V gene, clone size, J gene, D gene, CDR3 DNA, CDR3 protein. The D gene is left open where the match is weak. Clone size is stated in some rows and not others, as once, few, many or a class when expanded.

V: TRBV20-1
size: once
J: TRBJ1-2
D: -
DNA: TGCAGTGCTAGTGTCGGGAGCTATGGCTACACCTTC
CDR3: CSASVGSYGYTF

V: TRBV7-3
size: -
J: TRBJ2-7
D: -
DNA: TGTGCCAGCAGCTTAAACATCTGGGTTAACTCCTACGAGCAGTACTTC
CDR3: CASSLNIWVNSYEQYF

V: TRBV10-3
size: -
J: TRBJ1-5
D: -
DNA: TGTGCCATCAGTGAGACCACAGGGAAGGTCAATCAGCCCCAGCATTTT
CDR3: CAISETTGKVNQPQHF

V: TRBV12-3/TRBV12-4
size: -
J: TRBJ1-4
D: -
DNA: TGTGCCAGCAGTTTTGGGACACCAGAAAAACTGTTTTTT
CDR3: CASSFGTPEKLFF

V: TRBV19
size: -
J: TRBJ1-5
D: -
DNA: TGTGCCAGTAAGTTCCTCGCCGGGACAATTAGCAATCAGCCCCAGCATTTT
CDR3: CASKFLAGTISNQPQHF

V: TRBV7-2
size: -
J: TRBJ2-1
D: -
DNA: TGTGCCAGCAGCTCTAGGGTGTGGATTGAAGGGCAGTTCTTC
CDR3: CASSSRVWIEGQFF

V: TRBV11-3
size: -
J: TRBJ2-2
D: -
DNA: TGTGCCAGCAGCCCGGGGACTGCGGGTGGCGGGGAGCTGTTTTTT
CDR3: CASSPGTAGGGELFF

V: TRBV7-9
size: few
J: TRBJ2-7
D: TRBD2
DNA: TGTGCCAGCAGCCCGGGACTAGCGAACGACGAGCAGTACTTC
CDR3: CASSPGLANDEQYF

V: TRBV11-2
size: many
J: TRBJ2-1
D: TRBD2
DNA: TGTGCCAGCAGCTTCGAACTAGCGGGAGTAGGATACAATGAGCAGTTCTTC
CDR3: CASSFELAGVGYNEQFF

V: TRBV20-1
size: -
J: TRBJ1-6
D: -
DNA: TGCAGTGCTAGAGGCACGGGGCAGGGCTCTTCACCCCTCCACTTT
CDR3: CSARGTGQGSSPLHF

V: TRBV7-2
size: -
J: TRBJ2-4
D: -
DNA: TGTGCCAGCAGCTCAGAAAATTTAGCCAAAAACATTCAGTACTTC
CDR3: CASSSENLAKNIQYF

V: TRBV2
size: -
J: TRBJ1-4
D: TRBD1
DNA: TGTGCCAGCTTAAGAGGACAGGGGGCGTTTGAAAAACTGTTTTTT
CDR3: CASLRGQGAFEKLFF

V: TRBV28
size: -
J: TRBJ1-1
D: -
DNA: TGTGCCAGCAGTTTACAGACCTCTCCAGCTTTCTTT
CDR3: CASSLQTSPAFF

V: TRBV29-1
size: once
J: TRBJ2-1
D: -
DNA: TGCAGCGTTGAAGCCCCCGTAGCAGCAGGAGGGCCTCCCTACAATGAGCAGTTCTTC
CDR3: CSVEAPVAAGGPPYNEQFF

V: TRBV3-1
size: -
J: TRBJ2-3
D: TRBD2
DNA: TGTGCCAGCAGCTCCCCTCTTAGCGGGAGTAGCACAGATACGCAGTATTTT
CDR3: CASSSPLSGSSTDTQYF

V: TRBV20-1
size: -
J: TRBJ1-5
D: -
DNA: TGCAGTGCTGGGGACCAGAAAGGACAGCCCCAGCATTTT
CDR3: CSAGDQKGQPQHF

V: TRBV7-9
size: few
J: TRBJ1-2
D: TRBD1
DNA: TGTGCCAGCAGCTTAGCCGGGGGACAGGGCAGCTATGGCTACACCTTC
CDR3: CASSLAGGQGSYGYTF

V: TRBV7-2
size: -
J: TRBJ2-5
D: -
DNA: TGTGCCAGCAGCGTAGAGTCTAGCCGCCGCGCGACCCAGTACTTC
CDR3: CASSVESSRRATQYF

V: TRBV5-1
size: once
J: TRBJ1-2
D: -
DNA: TGCGCCAGCAGCTTTGGTCCATCGGGTAACTATGGCTACACCTTC
CDR3: CASSFGPSGNYGYTF

V: TRBV2
size: -
J: TRBJ2-1
D: TRBD2
DNA: TGTGCCAGCAGTGAAATGTTGGGACCGGGGGGTGAGCAGTTCTTC
CDR3: CASSEMLGPGGEQFF

V: TRBV15
size: few
J: TRBJ1-1
D: -
DNA: TGTGCCACCAGCGGACAGTACACTGAAGCTTTCTTT
CDR3: CATSGQYTEAFF

V: TRBV7-9
size: -
J: TRBJ1-6
D: -
DNA: TGTGCCAGCAGACTACTTGGGAACAGCAATTCACCCCTCCACTTT
CDR3: CASRLLGNSNSPLHF

V: TRBV20-1
size: -
J: TRBJ1-1
D: -
DNA: TGCAGTGCTAGCTCGTCAGGGATGGCTTTCTTT
CDR3: CSASSSGMAFF

V: TRBV12-3/TRBV12-4
size: once
J: TRBJ2-7
D: TRBD2
DNA: TGTGCCCGCGGGGATTCCAGCGGGATCTCCTACGAGCAGTACTTC
CDR3: CARGDSSGISYEQYF

V: TRBV12-5
size: -
J: TRBJ2-1
D: TRBD2
DNA: TGTGCTAGTGGTTTGGTAGGAAGTCCTAGCGGGAGATCGAGCTCCTACAATGAGCAGTTCTTC
CDR3: CASGLVGSPSGRSSSYNEQFF

V: TRBV7-8
size: -
J: TRBJ1-6
D: -
DNA: TGTGCCAGCAGCCCTAGGTTTCCCGACAGTGCGAATTCACCCCTCCACTTT
CDR3: CASSPRFPDSANSPLHF

V: TRBV20-1
size: -
J: TRBJ1-1
D: -
DNA: TGCAGTGCTAAAGCGGCTCCTGAAGCTTTCTTT
CDR3: CSAKAAPEAFF

V: TRBV7-2
size: few
J: TRBJ2-7
D: -
DNA: TGTGCCAGCAGCGTAGACTTATACTACGAGCAGTACTTC
CDR3: CASSVDLYYEQYF

V: TRBV15
size: few
J: TRBJ2-7
D: -
DNA: TGTGCCACCAGCAGAGAAGTATTCGCTCCGACCTACGAGCAGTACTTC
CDR3: CATSREVFAPTYEQYF

V: TRBV28
size: -
J: TRBJ1-1
D: -
DNA: TGTGCCAGCAGTTTCGTTCGGGGAGGCACTGAAGCTTTCTTT
CDR3: CASSFVRGGTEAFF

V: TRBV20-1
size: -
J: TRBJ2-1
D: TRBD2
DNA: TGCAGTGCTAGAGCAGGGAGGGGCTCCTACAATGAGCAGTTCTTC
CDR3: CSARAGRGSYNEQFF

V: TRBV7-8
size: -
J: TRBJ2-3
D: -
DNA: TGTGCCAGCAGCAAGAACGGGGAAGCAGATACGCAGTATTTT
CDR3: CASSKNGEADTQYF

V: TRBV30
size: -
J: TRBJ2-1
D: TRBD2
DNA: TGTGCCTGGACTGGGAGGGGTGAGCAGTTCTTC
CDR3: CAWTGRGEQFF

V: TRBV3-1
size: -
J: TRBJ2-7
D: -
DNA: TGTGCCAGCAGCCAACAGAACTACGAGCAGTACTTC
CDR3: CASSQQNYEQYF

V: TRBV7-2
size: -
J: TRBJ2-1
D: -
DNA: TGTGCCAGCAGCTTCCAGGGTGGTGAGCAGTTCTTC
CDR3: CASSFQGGEQFF

V: TRBV7-2
size: few
J: TRBJ1-4
D: -
DNA: TGTGCCAGCAGCTTACAGGGTTCTAGAGGAAAACTGTTTTTT
CDR3: CASSLQGSRGKLFF

V: TRBV4-1
size: few
J: TRBJ2-1
D: TRBD1
DNA: TGCGCCAGCAGCCAAGATCGAAATCGGCTGGGGGACAGACTCTACAATGAGCAGTTCTTC
CDR3: CASSQDRNRLGDRLYNEQFF

V: TRBV7-9
size: few
J: TRBJ1-4
D: -
DNA: TGTGCCAGCAACCGGGACGTTGAAAAACTGTTTTTT
CDR3: CASNRDVEKLFF

V: TRBV28
size: -
J: TRBJ2-7
D: TRBD2
DNA: TGTGCCAGCAGCCGGGGGGGTACGGAATACGAGCAGTACTTC
CDR3: CASSRGGTEYEQYF

V: TRBV20-1
size: -
J: TRBJ1-2
D: -
DNA: TGCAGTGCTAGAGATCGACGGATGGGACTCAACTATGGCTACACCTTC
CDR3: CSARDRRMGLNYGYTF

V: TRBV5-5
size: -
J: TRBJ2-1
D: -
DNA: TGTGCCAGCAGCTTTGACCAATCCAATGAGCAGTTCTTC
CDR3: CASSFDQSNEQFF

V: TRBV25-1
size: -
J: TRBJ1-4
D: TRBD1
DNA: TGTGCCAGCAGTGATCCAGGGACAGTTGCAACTAATGAAAAACTGTTTTTT
CDR3: CASSDPGTVATNEKLFF

V: TRBV11-1
size: few
J: TRBJ2-4
D: TRBD1
DNA: TGTGCCAGCAGCCCGACAGGGTTGAACATTCAGTACTTC
CDR3: CASSPTGLNIQYF

V: TRBV20-1
size: many
J: TRBJ2-4
D: TRBD1
DNA: TGCAGTGCTAAGGGACAGGGAACAAACATTCAGTACTTC
CDR3: CSAKGQGTNIQYF

V: TRBV12-3/TRBV12-4
size: -
J: TRBJ2-5
D: -
DNA: TGTGCCAGCAGTGGATCGACCCAAGGGGAGACCCAGTACTTC
CDR3: CASSGSTQGETQYF

V: TRBV28
size: few
J: TRBJ2-7
D: -
DNA: TGTGCCAGCAGCTCCAGAATCCCCTACGAGCAGTACTTC
CDR3: CASSSRIPYEQYF

V: TRBV6-5
size: -
J: TRBJ2-1
D: TRBD2
DNA: TGTGCCAGCGAGGGACCAGCGGGAGGCTCCTACAATGAGCAGTTCTTC
CDR3: CASEGPAGGSYNEQFF

V: TRBV7-9
size: -
J: TRBJ2-1
D: -
DNA: TGTGCCAGCAGCTTAGAGGCGGGGAACAATGAGCAGTTCTTC
CDR3: CASSLEAGNNEQFF

V: TRBV7-6
size: -
J: TRBJ1-2
D: -
DNA: TGTGCCAGCAGCTCAACGGGTACCTATGGCTACACCTTC
CDR3: CASSSTGTYGYTF

V: TRBV7-2
size: -
J: TRBJ2-3
D: -
DNA: TGTGCCACCTCCGAGGTCGCCGGAGGCACAGATACGCAGTATTTT
CDR3: CATSEVAGGTDTQYF

V: TRBV7-2
size: -
J: TRBJ2-7
D: TRBD2
DNA: TGTGCCAGCAACTTCCCGCCTAGCGGCTACGAGCAGTACTTC
CDR3: CASNFPPSGYEQYF